The 27 T cell receptor beta chains reported below all come from one sample, sequenced in a study of identical twins. TCRdb reanalysed the 5' RACE reads using MiXCR and keeps one entry per CDR3 protein. This sample has about 700,000 distinct CDR3 sequences, with about 9.4% found just once. These data were also filed under a second study, of yellow fever vaccine responses in identical twins.

Source material: PBMCs. The receptors derive from a woman between 18 and 29 years old in good health.

In its sample, this clonotype was seen many times. The chain recombines TRBV5-1 with TRBJ2-7; D uncertain. Germline assignment: CDR1 SGHRS and CDR2 YFSETQ. V lost 7 bases to trimming and J lost 3 bases, with 14 bases between them. This CDR3 is built from 13 residues. CDR3 in amino acids: CASAPEWGYEQYF. CDR3 sequence (DNA): TGCGCCAGCGCCCCGGAGTGGGGCTACGAGCAGTACTTC. Complete variable domain (other parts from reference TRBV5-1 and TRBJ2-7): KAGVTQTPRYLIKTRGQQVTLSCSPISGHRSVSWYQQTPGQGLQFLFEYFSETQRNKGNFPGRFSGRQFSNSRSEMNVSTLELGDSALYLCASAPEWGYEQYFGPGTRLTVT.

The chain is built from TRBV20-1 and TRBJ2-7; D not resolved. Germline V CDR1 and CDR2: DFQATT, SNEGSKA (reference sequence). The CDR3 runs to 15 residues. V dropped 0 bases and J dropped 7 bases, with 19 bases sitting between them. CDR3 DNA: TGCAGTGCTAGAGACGAGGCTAGGCCGGTGTGGGAGCAGTACTTC. It yields the protein CSARDEARPVWEQYF.

This clonotype has ten or more counts. The chain employs TRBV6-2 or TRBV6-3 and TRBJ2-7, with D unclear. Germline V gene lookup returns CDR1 MNHEY and CDR2 SVGEGT. Trimming took 7 bases from V and 2 from J, leaving 9 bases between them. CDR3 length: 12 residues. This chain's CDR3 is CASTRFPYEQYF. The CDR3 DNA reads as TGTGCCAGCACACGATTCCCCTACGAGCAGTACTTC.

The chain recombines TRBV24-1 with TRBJ1-2, with D maybe TRBD1 (5 bases). Trimming removed 0 bases from V and 2 bases from J, with 12 bases in between. Per the germline V gene, CDR1 is KGHDR and CDR2 is SFDVKD. The CDR3 has 16 amino acids. For the CDR3, the DNA is TGTGCCACCAGTGATTTGATGCAGGGACTGAACTATGGCTACACCTTC. Encoded protein: CATSDLMQGLNYGYTF.

This clonotype was recorded many times. The chain joins TRBV4-1 to TRBJ2-3; 9 nucleotides align to TRBD2. The CDR3 is made up of 19 amino acids. Germline loops: CDR1 MGHRA, CDR2 YSYEKL. Trimming cost V 4 bases and J 5 bases; bases outside gene matches: 19. CDR3 loop: CASSRTRGAGGRAGDTQYF. For the CDR3, the DNA is TGCGCCAGCAGCCGAACAAGGGGAGCGGGAGGCCGAGCGGGAGATACGCAGTATTTT.

This clonotype has just a few counts. The chain links TRBV24-1 to TRBJ1-5; D unresolved. The V and J ends lost 3 bases and 1 base respectively, with 6 bases between them. CDR1 and CDR2 from the germline V gene are KGHDR and SFDVKD. The CDR3 sequence is 14 residues long. CDR3 residues: CATSDGGSNQPQHF. Written as DNA, the CDR3 is TGTGCCACCAGTGATGGCGGCAGCAATCAGCCCCAGCATTTT.

CDR3 DNA: TGCGCCAGCAGCGACAATAGCGGGGATGGTGACGGGGAGCTGTTTTTT. This gives the protein CASSDNSGDGDGELFF. The V gene is TRBV5-1, the J gene TRBJ2-2; the match to TRBD2 covers 8 bases. This CDR3 has 16 amino acids. Germline trimming cut 4 bases from V and 7 bases from J; bases unmatched to any gene: 12. From germline, CDR1 is SGHRS and CDR2 YFSETQ.

This clonotype was recorded a few times. The chain carries TRBV15 and TRBJ1-2; D remains unclear. This CDR3 has 13 amino acids. Germline loops: CDR1 LNHNV, CDR2 YYDKDF (reference sequence). Trimming removed 0 bases at V and 8 bases at J, with 10 bases between. The CDR3, as DNA: TGTGCCACCAGCAGAGATGTTATTGGGGGCTACACCTTC. Translated: CATSRDVIGGYTF.

The V gene is TRBV5-6, the J gene TRBJ2-7; 7 bases fit TRBD1. CDR1 and CDR2 from the germline V gene are SGHDT and YYEEEE. This CDR3 has 16 amino acids. V was pared by 4 bases and J by 5 bases, with 15 bases of the junction left unmatched. CDR3 coding DNA: TGTGCCAGCAGCAGCAGGCAGCAGGGGGATGTCGACGAGCAGTACTTC. It specifies CASSSRQQGDVDEQYF.

The chain joins TRBV2 to TRBJ2-1; TRBD1 is a possible D gene (6 bases). Trimming stripped 8 bases from V and 5 bases from J, with 10 bases between. The germline V gene encodes CDR1 SNHLY and CDR2 FYNNEI. This CDR3 comprises 12 residues. The CDR3 protein is CASLNRDNEQFF. CDR3 bases: TGTGCCAGCTTAAACAGGGACAATGAGCAGTTCTTC.

This clonotype has a handful of counts. V gene TRBV4-1 combines with J gene TRBJ2-7; TRBD2 matches at 8 bases. V lost 0 bases, J lost 8 bases, and 9 bases stayed unmatched. The V gene's germline CDR1 is MGHRA and CDR2 YSYEKL. The CDR3 runs 15 residues. The CDR3 DNA sequence: TGCGCCAGCAGCCAAGATACGGGGGGGGGAAGGCAGCAGTACTTC. Residues: CASSQDTGGGRQQYF.

This clonotype has a handful of counts. The chain links TRBV30 to TRBJ2-1, with 10 bases aligning to TRBD1. V shed 8 bases and J 9 bases; nucleotides not matched to a gene: 10. CDR3 length: 13 amino acids. Germline values: CDR1 GTSNPN, CDR2 SVGIG (reference sequence). The chain's CDR3 is CALRDRGFSEQFF. CDR3 nucleotide sequence: TGTGCCCTCCGGGACAGGGGTTTTAGTGAGCAGTTCTTC.

Ten or more counts support this clonotype. The chain is built from TRBV12-3 or TRBV12-4 and TRBJ1-1, with D possibly TRBD1 on 6 matching bases. V was clipped by 2 bases and J by 6 bases, with 13 bases between them. The CDR3 contains 14 residues. Written as DNA, the CDR3 is TGTGCCAGCAGTTTAATGGGGGCGGCTGCTGAAGCTTTCTTT. Amino acid sequence: CASSLMGAAAEAFF.

This clonotype was detected ten times or more. This chain links TRBV7-3 with TRBJ1-1; D is unclear. Trimming pared 1 base from V and 7 bases from J, leaving 13 bases between. The CDR3 runs 14 residues. Germline lookup yields CDR1 SGHTA and CDR2 FQGTGA. This chain's CDR3 is CASSLMGSYNEAFF. In DNA, the CDR3 is TGTGCCAGCAGCTTAATGGGCAGTTACAATGAAGCTTTCTTT.

This clonotype has at least ten counts. The chain recombines TRBV4-3 with TRBJ2-3; D gene unclear. Germline CDR1 LGHNA, CDR2 YSLEER. CDR3 length equals 16 residues. Trimming pared 0 bases from V and 2 bases from J, leaving 12 bases between. The CDR3 loop reads CASSQDRQDATDTQYF. CDR3 bases: TGCGCCAGCAGCCAAGATAGGCAGGACGCCACAGATACGCAGTATTTT.

This clonotype was counted only a few times. The rearrangement uses TRBV5-1 and TRBJ2-3, with TRBD2 matching over 8 bases. The CDR3 is 16 amino acids. CDR1 and CDR2 from the germline V gene are SGHRS and YFSETQ. J was trimmed by 3 bases and V by 1 base; bases with no gene match: 7. The CDR3 spells CASSLWTGGPTDTQYF. The CDR3 region has the DNA TGCGCCAGCAGCTTGTGGACGGGGGGGCCTACAGATACGCAGTATTTT.

This clonotype was detected only a few times. The chain joins TRBV15 to TRBJ2-1, with D perhaps matching TRBD2 (6 bases). Germline V gene lookup returns CDR1 LNHNV and CDR2 YYDKDF (reference sequence). This CDR3 spans 15 amino acids. Trimming cost V 5 bases and J 8 bases, with 19 bases left between them. The CDR3 is CATSPGGARNHEQFF. For the CDR3, the DNA is TGTGCCACCAGCCCCGGAGGGGCGCGCAACCATGAGCAGTTCTTC.

In this sample, this clonotype turned up a few times. V usage is TRBV27 and J usage is TRBJ1-4; 11 positions agree with TRBD1. Germline CDR1 MNHEY, CDR2 SMNVEV (reference sequence). V was pared by 5 bases and J by 6 bases, with 5 bases of the junction left unmatched. This CDR3 contains 15 residues. CDR3 sequence reads: CASSPGQGAYEKLFF. The CDR3 bases are TGTGCCAGCAGTCCCGGACAGGGGGCTTATGAAAAACTGTTTTTT.

The chain has TRBV5-1 and TRBJ2-6, with D possibly matching TRBD1 (6 bases). The V end was cut by 4 bases, the J end by 4 bases, with 12 bases between. Looked up from germline, CDR1 is SGHRS and CDR2 is YFSETQ. The CDR3 is 15 residues long. The CDR3 loop reads CASSPYRAGANVLTF. The CDR3 region has the DNA TGCGCCAGCAGCCCGTACAGGGCCGGGGCCAACGTCCTGACTTTC.

The V and J genes are TRBV20-1 and TRBJ2-5; the D gene could be TRBD1 or TRBD2 (5 bases each). The CDR3 is 12 amino acids. Trimming removed 2 bases from V and 5 bases from J, with 9 bases in between. Germline CDR1 DFQATT, CDR2 SNEGSKA (reference sequence). The CDR3: CSARQWGETQYF. CDR3 nucleotides: TGCAGTGCTAGACAGTGGGGGGAGACCCAGTACTTC.

This clonotype turned up a few times. The chain is built from TRBV7-9 and TRBJ2-1, with D possibly TRBD2 on 7 matching bases. Germline-derived CDR1 and CDR2 are SEHNR and FQNEAQ (reference sequence). Trimming removed 4 bases from V and 6 bases from J, with 19 bases in between. The CDR3 covers 16 residues. The CDR3 reads CASSSAGGGRSNEQFF. The CDR3 coding sequence is TGTGCCAGCAGCTCCGCGGGCGGGGGCCGGAGCAATGAGCAGTTCTTC.

In this sample, this clonotype turned up a few times. This chain joins TRBV4-2 and TRBJ2-1; D ambiguous. Between the trimmed V and J ends, which lost 1 base and 8 bases, there was a span of 12 bases. The CDR3 length is 14 residues. Germline assignment: CDR1 LGHNA and CDR2 YNFKEQ. CDR3 DNA sequence: TGTGCCAGCAGCCAAGGGCGTGGCGTCTATGAGCAGTTCTTC. Protein: CASSQGRGVYEQFF.

This clonotype was recorded a few times. Compared with germline, one end of the junction differs, possibly owing to a read error. The chain has TRBV15 and TRBJ2-5; 10 positions match TRBD1. Germline V gene lookup returns CDR1 LNHNV and CDR2 YYDKDF (reference sequence). The CDR3 is 15 residues long. CDR3 sequence (DNA): TGTGCCACCAGCCGAGAATTGACAGGGGGCGAGACCCAGTACTTC. Residues: CATSRELTGGETQYF.

This clonotype was observed a few times. The V gene is TRBV29-1, the J gene TRBJ1-1; 8 nucleotides agree with TRBD1. V dropped 4 bases and J dropped 0; count of bases not matched to a gene: 7. Per germline, CDR1 SQVTM and CDR2 ANQGSEA. This CDR3 has 15 residues. The CDR3 loop reads CSVVSDRGLNTEAFF. CDR3 sequence (DNA): TGCAGCGTTGTTTCCGACAGGGGTTTGAACACTGAAGCTTTCTTT.

This clonotype was counted between two and nine times. This chain joins TRBV20-1 and TRBJ2-2; 15 positions match TRBD2. V was pared by 6 bases and J by 3 bases, with 8 bases of the junction left unmatched. The CDR3 has 17 amino acids. Per germline, CDR1 DFQATT and CDR2 SNEGSKA (reference sequence). CDR3 DNA sequence: TGCAGTGCACGGGGACTAGCGGGGGGTCGGTACACCGGGGAGCTGTTTTTT. This encodes CSARGLAGGRYTGELFF.

The genes are TRBV5-1 and TRBJ2-1, with D perhaps given as TRBD1 or TRBD2 (5 bases each). CDR1 is SGHRS and CDR2 is YFSETQ in the germline V gene. V lost 0 bases and J lost 6, with 13 bases in between. This CDR3 region has 15 residues. CDR3 in amino acids: CASSLVGPQSNEQFF. DNA of the CDR3: TGCGCCAGCAGCTTGGTGGGACCTCAATCCAATGAGCAGTTCTTC.

The genes are TRBV20-1 and TRBJ2-3, with D maybe TRBD1 (5 bases). With 5 bases removed from V and 0 bases from J, the gap between germline ends came to 6 bases. In germline, CDR1 is DFQATT, CDR2 SNEGSKA (reference sequence). This CDR3 comprises 12 residues. CDR3 DNA sequence: TGCAGTGCTCAGGGTAGCACAGATACGCAGTATTTT. Translation: CSAQGSTDTQYF.